Listed below are T cell receptor beta chains from one sample, sequenced in a study of blood T cell repertoires in COVID-19. Only in-frame clones appear in the TCRdb table, and some are missing; sequencing was by immunoSEQ multiplex PCR. The sample records fewer than 200,000 clones, approximately 85% being singletons. Sequencing was performed on peripheral blood. The receptor source for this set is a woman in her sixties with COVID-19, enrolled during active disease. Both conserved end residues are part of each CDR3. D genes are given only for firm matches. Clone size appears in some rows only: once, few, many, or a class for an expanded clone.

CDR3: CASSFRLATETQYF; DNA: TGTGCCAGCAGCTTTAGACTAGCGACGGAGACCCAGTACTTC; V: TRBV11-2; size: -; D: TRBD2; J: TRBJ2-5
CDR3: CASSPNPGTQYF; DNA: TGTGCCAGCAGCCCCAACCCAGGGACCCAGTACTTC; V: TRBV12-3/TRBV12-4; size: -; D: -; J: TRBJ2-5
CDR3: CASSPVADIYNEQFF; DNA: TGTGCCAGCAGCCCCGTAGCGGACATCTACAATGAGCAGTTCTTC; V: TRBV3-1/TRBV3-2; size: -; D: -; J: TRBJ2-1
CDR3: CSVEGDASGNTIYF; DNA: TGCAGCGTTGAAGGAGATGCCTCTGGAAACACCATATATTTT; V: TRBV29-1; size: -; D: -; J: TRBJ1-3
CDR3: CAGTSGRQAGELFF; DNA: TGTGCCGGGACTAGCGGGAGGCAGGCCGGGGAGCTGTTTTTT; V: TRBV30; size: -; D: TRBD2; J: TRBJ2-2
CDR3: CASRTNRVGEQFF; DNA: TGTGCCAGCAGAACCAACAGGGTCGGGGAGCAGTTCTTC; V: TRBV2; size: -; D: -; J: TRBJ2-1
CDR3: CASSVRDMSSYNSPLHF; DNA: TGTGCCAGCAGCGTGAGGGATATGAGCTCCTATAATTCACCCCTCCACTTT; V: TRBV9; size: -; D: -; J: TRBJ1-6
CDR3: CASTYRGAYGYTF; DNA: TGTGCCAGCACTTACAGGGGTGCCTATGGCTACACCTTC; V: TRBV6-5; size: -; D: TRBD1; J: TRBJ1-2
CDR3: CATSSHSPGAGATGELFF; DNA: TGTGCCACCAGCAGTCACTCACCGGGAGCGGGGGCTACCGGGGAGCTGTTTTTT; V: TRBV15; size: -; D: TRBD2; J: TRBJ2-2
CDR3: CASSTSVNTGELFF; DNA: TGCGCCAGCAGCACTAGCGTTAACACCGGGGAGCTGTTTTTT; V: TRBV5-1; size: -; D: TRBD2; J: TRBJ2-2
CDR3: CSVQEGGYNEQFF; DNA: TGCAGCGTTCAGGAGGGAGGATACAATGAGCAGTTCTTC; V: TRBV29-1; size: -; D: -; J: TRBJ2-1
CDR3: CASSPSTGGRDGYTF; DNA: TGTGCCAGCAGCCCATCGACAGGGGGTAGGGATGGCTACACCTTC; V: TRBV14; size: -; D: TRBD1; J: TRBJ1-2
CDR3: CASSPSPGESYEQYF; DNA: TGTGCCAGCAGTCCATCACCAGGGGAATCCTACGAGCAGTACTTC; V: TRBV7-8; size: -; D: -; J: TRBJ2-7
CDR3: CATSDLPIAGELFF; DNA: TGTGCCACCAGTGACCTTCCTATAGCCGGGGAGCTGTTTTTT; V: TRBV24-1; size: -; D: -; J: TRBJ2-2
CDR3: CASSSPGGLDYNEQFF; DNA: TGTGCCAGCAGCTCTCCGGGGGGCTTAGACTACAATGAGCAGTTCTTC; V: TRBV5-4; size: -; D: -; J: TRBJ2-1
CDR3: CASSLEPAGDYGYTF; DNA: TGTGCCAGCTCACTGGAACCGGCCGGGGACTATGGCTACACCTTC; V: TRBV18; size: -; D: -; J: TRBJ1-2
CDR3: CASSLRQAYEQYF; DNA: TGTGCCAGCAGCTTAAGACAGGCCTACGAGCAGTACTTC; V: TRBV5-5; size: -; D: -; J: TRBJ2-7
CDR3: CASSHRDNYGYTF; DNA: TGTGCCAGCAGCCACAGAGATAACTATGGCTACACCTTC; V: TRBV7-2; size: -; D: -; J: TRBJ1-2
CDR3: CASSLQEIAGDLETQYF; DNA: TGTGCCAGCAGCTTACAAGAAATAGCGGGAGATTTAGAGACCCAGTACTTC; V: TRBV7-3; size: -; D: TRBD2; J: TRBJ2-5
CDR3: CASSFGQSGETQYF; DNA: TGTGCCAGCAGCTTTGGGCAATCAGGAGAGACCCAGTACTTC; V: TRBV7-3; size: -; D: -; J: TRBJ2-5
CDR3: CATSEPDRPNTEAFF; DNA: TGTGCCACCAGTGAACCGGACAGGCCGAACACTGAAGCTTTCTTT; V: TRBV24-1; size: -; D: TRBD1; J: TRBJ1-1
CDR3: CASRPRGPGELFF; DNA: TGTGCAAGTCGCCCCAGGGGACCCGGGGAGCTGTTTTTT; V: TRBV12-2; size: -; D: -; J: TRBJ2-2
CDR3: CASSPSGGEQYF; DNA: TGTGCCAGCAGCCCCTCGGGAGGCGAGCAGTACTTC; V: TRBV7-9; size: once; D: TRBD2; J: TRBJ2-7
CDR3: CASSPEPGANVLTF; DNA: TGTGCCAGCAGCCCGGAGCCCGGGGCCAACGTCCTGACTTTC; V: TRBV11-3; size: -; D: -; J: TRBJ2-6
CDR3: CASSANSGGGQETQYF; DNA: TGTGCCAGCAGCGCCAATAGCGGGGGAGGCCAAGAGACCCAGTACTTC; V: TRBV9; size: -; D: TRBD2; J: TRBJ2-5
CDR3: CASSSWALAEAFF; DNA: TGTGCCAGCAGCTCTTGGGCTTTGGCTGAAGCTTTCTTT; V: TRBV5-8; size: -; D: -; J: TRBJ1-1
CDR3: CASSQENRGNGYTF; DNA: TGTGCCAGCAGCCAAGAGAATAGAGGGAATGGCTACACCTTC; V: TRBV3-1/TRBV3-2; size: once; D: -; J: TRBJ1-2
CDR3: CASSSGQGEGAKLFF; DNA: TGTGCCAGCAGTTCCGGACAGGGGGAAGGAGCAAAACTGTTTTTT; V: TRBV11-2; size: -; D: TRBD1; J: TRBJ1-4
CDR3: CASSLTSGAWDGELFF; DNA: TGTGCCAGCAGCTTGACTAGCGGGGCTTGGGACGGGGAGCTGTTTTTT; V: TRBV5-4; size: -; D: TRBD2; J: TRBJ2-2
CDR3: CAISEPQTGQYF; DNA: TGTGCCATCAGTGAGCCCCAGACGGGGCAGTACTTC; V: TRBV10-3; size: -; D: -; J: TRBJ2-7
CDR3: CASSLTGGNQPQHF; DNA: TGTGCCAGCAGTTTGACGGGGGGCAATCAGCCCCAGCATTTT; V: TRBV28; size: few; D: -; J: TRBJ1-5
CDR3: CSVGGGAGNTIYF; DNA: TGCAGCGTTGGGGGGGGAGCTGGAAACACCATATATTTT; V: TRBV29-1; size: -; D: -; J: TRBJ1-3
CDR3: CACFLEKLFF; DNA: TGTGCCTGTTTCTTGGAAAAACTGTTTTTT; V: TRBV30; size: -; D: -; J: TRBJ1-4
CDR3: CASSSGTPYEQYF; DNA: TGTGCCAGCAGTTCCGGGACACCCTACGAGCAGTACTTC; V: TRBV2; size: -; D: -; J: TRBJ2-7
CDR3: CASSLDGTGSTDTQYF; DNA: TGTGCCAGCAGCTTAGATGGGACAGGGAGCACAGATACGCAGTATTTT; V: TRBV11-3; size: -; D: TRBD1; J: TRBJ2-3
CDR3: CASSLEGGIEKLFF; DNA: TGTGCCAGCAGCTTAGAAGGGGGCATTGAAAAACTGTTTTTT; V: TRBV7-8; size: -; D: TRBD1; J: TRBJ1-4
CDR3: CASSLGISGTEAFF; DNA: TGTGCCAGCAGCTTAGGTATATCGGGCACTGAAGCTTTCTTT; V: TRBV7-8; size: -; D: -; J: TRBJ1-1
CDR3: CASSRKQGNQETQYF; DNA: TGTGCCAGCAGCCGTAAACAGGGGAATCAAGAGACCCAGTACTTC; V: TRBV5-4; size: -; D: TRBD1; J: TRBJ2-5
CDR3: CASSLAGGGSGNTIYF; DNA: TGTGCCAGCAGCTTAGCGGGGGGAGGCTCTGGAAACACCATATATTTT; V: TRBV7-2; size: once; D: -; J: TRBJ1-3